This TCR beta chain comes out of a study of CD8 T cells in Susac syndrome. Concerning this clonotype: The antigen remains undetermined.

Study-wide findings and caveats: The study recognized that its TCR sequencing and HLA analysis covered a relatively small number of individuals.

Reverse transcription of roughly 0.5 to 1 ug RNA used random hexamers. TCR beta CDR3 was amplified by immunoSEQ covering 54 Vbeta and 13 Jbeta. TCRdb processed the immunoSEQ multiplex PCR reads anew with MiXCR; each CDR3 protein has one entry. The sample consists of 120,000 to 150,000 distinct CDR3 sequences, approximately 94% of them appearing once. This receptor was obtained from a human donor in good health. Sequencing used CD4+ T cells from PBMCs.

Here the CDR3 reads CASSDGGNTEAFF. The CDR3 region has the DNA TGTGCCAGCAGCGACGGGGGGAACACTGAAGCTTTCTTT. The chain links TRBV7-9 to TRBJ1-1; weak D call: TRBD1 (5 bases). V was shortened by 5 bases and J by 1 base, with 8 bases between the two germline ends. CDR1 SEHNR and CDR2 FQNEAQ come from the germline V gene (reference sequence). This CDR3 spans 13 amino acids.